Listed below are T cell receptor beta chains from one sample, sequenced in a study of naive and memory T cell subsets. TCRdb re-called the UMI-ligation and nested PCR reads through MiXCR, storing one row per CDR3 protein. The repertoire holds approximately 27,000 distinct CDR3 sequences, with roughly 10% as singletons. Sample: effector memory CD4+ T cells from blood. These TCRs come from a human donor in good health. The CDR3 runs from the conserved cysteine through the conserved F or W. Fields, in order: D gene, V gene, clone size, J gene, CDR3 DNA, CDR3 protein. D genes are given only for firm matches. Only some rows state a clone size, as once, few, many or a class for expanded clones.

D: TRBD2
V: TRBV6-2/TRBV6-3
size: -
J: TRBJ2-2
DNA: TGTGCCAGCAGTTACTCGAAGGATGAGGGACTATCGAACACCGGGGAGCTGTTTTTT
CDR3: CASSYSKDEGLSNTGELFF

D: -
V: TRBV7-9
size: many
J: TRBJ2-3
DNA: TGTGCCAGCAGAAAATTCGGGACTAGCACAGATACGCAGTATTTT
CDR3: CASRKFGTSTDTQYF

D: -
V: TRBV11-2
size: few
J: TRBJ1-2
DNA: TGTGCCAGCAGCTTAGGTCCTGGCTACACCTTC
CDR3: CASSLGPGYTF

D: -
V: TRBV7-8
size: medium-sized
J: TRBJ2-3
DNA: TGTGCCAGCGGGCGGGAAACTAGCACAGATACGCAGTATTTT
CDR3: CASGRETSTDTQYF

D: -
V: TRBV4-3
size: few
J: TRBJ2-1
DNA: TGCGCCAGCAGCCAAGAATGGGGAGGACGCACCGAGCAGTTCTTC
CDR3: CASSQEWGGRTEQFF

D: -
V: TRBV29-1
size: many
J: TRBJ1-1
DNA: TGCAGCGCAGGACGCGGGGAGGGCACTGAAGCTTTCTTT
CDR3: CSAGRGEGTEAFF

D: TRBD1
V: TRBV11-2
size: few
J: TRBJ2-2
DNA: TGTGCCAGCAGCTTCAGCAGACAGGGGGCCCGGACCGGGGAGCTGTTTTTT
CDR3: CASSFSRQGARTGELFF

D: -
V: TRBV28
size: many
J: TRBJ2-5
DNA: TGTGCCAGCAGAACAACCCCTTACCGACAGTCCCTGGAGGAGACCCAGTACTTC
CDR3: CASRTTPYRQSLEETQYF

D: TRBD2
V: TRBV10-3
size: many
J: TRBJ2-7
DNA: TGTGCCATCAGTGAGTCGGGAGGGGGACTAGCGGGAGAAGGAAGCGAGCAGTACTTC
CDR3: CAISESGGGLAGEGSEQYF

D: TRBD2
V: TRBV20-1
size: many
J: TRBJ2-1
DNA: TGCAGTGCTAGAGACTGGACTAGCCACAATGAGCAGTTCTTC
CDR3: CSARDWTSHNEQFF

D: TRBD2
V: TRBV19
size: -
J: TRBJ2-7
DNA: TGTGCCAGTAGTAGATTAGCGGGAAACTACGAGCAGTACTTC
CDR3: CASSRLAGNYEQYF

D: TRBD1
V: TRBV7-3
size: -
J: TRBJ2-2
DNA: TGTGCCAGCACCCCGGGACAGCCGAACACCGGGGAGCTGTTTTTT
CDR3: CASTPGQPNTGELFF

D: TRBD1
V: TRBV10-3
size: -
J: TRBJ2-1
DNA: TGTGCCATCAGTCGGGACAGCCGACCTACCTACAATGAGCAGTTCTTC
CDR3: CAISRDSRPTYNEQFF

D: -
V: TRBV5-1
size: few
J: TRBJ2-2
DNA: TGCGCCAGCAGCTTAGGGGAAGACACCGGGGAGCTGTTTTTT
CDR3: CASSLGEDTGELFF

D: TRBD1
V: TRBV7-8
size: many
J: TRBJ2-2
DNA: TGTGCCAGCAGCTTAGGACAGGGGAGCACCGGGGAGCTGTTTTTT
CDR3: CASSLGQGSTGELFF

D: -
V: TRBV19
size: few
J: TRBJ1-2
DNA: TGTGCCAGTAGTAGGGGCAGGGAGGTCCATGGCTACACCTTC
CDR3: CASSRGREVHGYTF

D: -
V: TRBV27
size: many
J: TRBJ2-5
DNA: TGTGCCAGCAGCCCTCAAACCCCGGGGGTGTCAGAGACCCAGTACTTC
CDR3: CASSPQTPGVSETQYF

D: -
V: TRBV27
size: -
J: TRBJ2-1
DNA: TGTGCCAGCAGTCTTCGAGCTCGAGGGAGCTCCTACAATGAGCAGTTCTTC
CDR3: CASSLRARGSSYNEQFF

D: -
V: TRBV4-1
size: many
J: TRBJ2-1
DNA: TGCGCCAGCAGCCAAGACCCCGGCGGGGCCTCCCACAATGAGCAGTTCTTC
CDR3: CASSQDPGGASHNEQFF

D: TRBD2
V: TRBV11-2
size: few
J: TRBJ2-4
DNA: TGTGCCAGCAGCGACGGGGTAGCGGGAGTAAGTGTGGGCAAAAACATTCAGTACTTC
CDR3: CASSDGVAGVSVGKNIQYF

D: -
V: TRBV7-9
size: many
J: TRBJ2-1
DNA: TGTGCCAGCAGCTACAGCCGTTTACCCTACAATGAGCAGTTCTTC
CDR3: CASSYSRLPYNEQFF

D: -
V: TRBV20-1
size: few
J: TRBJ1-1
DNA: TGCAGTGCCCCCCCGGACTCCTACACTGAAGCTTTCTTT
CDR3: CSAPPDSYTEAFF

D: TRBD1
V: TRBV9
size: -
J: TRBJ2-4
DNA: TGTGCCAGCAGCATGCAGGGGGAGGCCAAAAACATTCAGTACTTC
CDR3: CASSMQGEAKNIQYF

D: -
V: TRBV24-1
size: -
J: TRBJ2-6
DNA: TGTGCCACCAGTCTATCTGGGGCCAACGTCCTGACTTTC
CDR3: CATSLSGANVLTF

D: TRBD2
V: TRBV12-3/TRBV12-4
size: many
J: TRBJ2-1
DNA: TGTGCCAGCAGTGACCCGGGACTAGCGGGAGTTTACAATGAGCAGTTCTTC
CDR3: CASSDPGLAGVYNEQFF

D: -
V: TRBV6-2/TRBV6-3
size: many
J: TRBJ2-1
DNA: TGTGCCAGCAGTTACCGTAGTAATGAGCAGTTCTTC
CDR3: CASSYRSNEQFF

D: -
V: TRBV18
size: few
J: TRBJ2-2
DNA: TGTGCCAGCTCACCAGTTACGGCCACCGGGGAGCTGTTTTTT
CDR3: CASSPVTATGELFF

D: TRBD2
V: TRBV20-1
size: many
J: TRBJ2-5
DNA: TGCAGTGCTTCTAAGACTAGCGGGGGGGAGACCCAGTACTTC
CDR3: CSASKTSGGETQYF

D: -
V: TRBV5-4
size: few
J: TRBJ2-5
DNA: TGTGCCAGCAGCTACGCGCCGCAAGAGACCCAGTACTTC
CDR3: CASSYAPQETQYF

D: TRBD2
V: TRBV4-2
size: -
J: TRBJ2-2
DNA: TGTGCCAGCACCCACTCCCGACTAGCGGATAACACCGGGGAGCTGTTTTTT
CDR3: CASTHSRLADNTGELFF

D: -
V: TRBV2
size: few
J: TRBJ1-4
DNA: TGTGCCAGCAGTGAGGCGGGCCGGTCCGAAAAACTGTTTTTT
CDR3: CASSEAGRSEKLFF

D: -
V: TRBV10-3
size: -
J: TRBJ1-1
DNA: TGTGCCATCAGTGAAGACGGATGGGAAGCTTTCTTT
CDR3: CAISEDGWEAFF

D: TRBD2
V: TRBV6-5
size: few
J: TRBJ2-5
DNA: TGTGCCAGCAGTCGAACTAGCGGGAGGCGAGAGACCCAGTACTTC
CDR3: CASSRTSGRRETQYF

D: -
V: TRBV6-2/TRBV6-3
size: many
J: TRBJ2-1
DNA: TGTGCCAGCAGTTACGTGGGCGTCACTGGTGATGAGCAGTTCTTC
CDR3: CASSYVGVTGDEQFF

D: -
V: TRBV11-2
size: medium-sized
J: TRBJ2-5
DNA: TGTGCCAGCAGCCCAGGGGGGGCGGGGGGCTACCAAGAGACCCAGTACTTC
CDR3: CASSPGGAGGYQETQYF

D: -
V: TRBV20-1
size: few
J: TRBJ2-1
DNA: TGCAGTGCTAGCGGGATAGAAGCGGGTCCATCCTACAATGAGCAGTTCTTC
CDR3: CSASGIEAGPSYNEQFF

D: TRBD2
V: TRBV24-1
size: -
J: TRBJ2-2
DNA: TGTGCCACCAGTGGCATTAGCGGGAGCCCGAACACCGGGGAGCTGTTTTTT
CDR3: CATSGISGSPNTGELFF

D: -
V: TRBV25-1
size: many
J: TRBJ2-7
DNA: TGTGCCAGCAGTGACAGGGGATACGAGCAGTACTTC
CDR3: CASSDRGYEQYF

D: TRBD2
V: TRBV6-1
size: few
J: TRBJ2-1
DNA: TGTGCCAGCAGTCCCTCTTTGGGACTAGCCGGCCGAGAGCAGTTCTTC
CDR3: CASSPSLGLAGREQFF

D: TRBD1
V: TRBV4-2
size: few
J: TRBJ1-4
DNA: TGTGCCACGTCCTTCGGACAGGGTAATGAAAAACTGTTTTTT
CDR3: CATSFGQGNEKLFF

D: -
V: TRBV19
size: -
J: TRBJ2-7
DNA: TGTGCCAGTAGCCAGAGGGGGGGGAGGGCCCCCGATTGCGAGCAGTACTTC
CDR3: CASSQRGGRAPDCEQYF

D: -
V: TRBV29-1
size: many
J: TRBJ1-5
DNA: TGCAGCGTTGAGGTCTCCCTGGGAGGGCCCCAGCATTTT
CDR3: CSVEVSLGGPQHF

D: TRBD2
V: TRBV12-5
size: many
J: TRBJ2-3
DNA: TGTGCTAGTGGCCTAGGGGCTAGCGGGAGTCTGGATACGCAGTATTTT
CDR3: CASGLGASGSLDTQYF

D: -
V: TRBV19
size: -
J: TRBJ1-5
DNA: TGTGCCAGTAGACCAATCGGTCAGCCCCAGCATTTT
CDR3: CASRPIGQPQHF

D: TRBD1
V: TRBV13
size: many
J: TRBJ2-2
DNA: TGTGCCAGCAGGCAAACAGGGGACACCGGGGAGCTGTTTTTT
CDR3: CASRQTGDTGELFF

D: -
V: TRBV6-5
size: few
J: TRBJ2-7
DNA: TGTGCCAGCAGTTTCTTGGCTGGGGAGCAGTACTTC
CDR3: CASSFLAGEQYF

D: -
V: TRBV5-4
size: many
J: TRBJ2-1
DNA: TGTGCCACCCGGAGGGGGGGAGGGGACTCCTACAATGAGCAGTTCTTC
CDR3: CATRRGGGDSYNEQFF

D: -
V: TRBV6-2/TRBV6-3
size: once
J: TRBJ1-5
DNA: TGTGCCAGCAGTACAGGGATCGCGGGCAATCAGCCCCAGCATTTT
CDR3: CASSTGIAGNQPQHF

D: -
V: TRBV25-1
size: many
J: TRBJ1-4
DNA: TGTGCCAGCAGTCACCAGACAGGACCAAATGAAAAACTGTTTTTT
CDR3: CASSHQTGPNEKLFF

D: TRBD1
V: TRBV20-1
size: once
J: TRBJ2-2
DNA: TGCAGTGCAAGCCAGGGGGTCGGGGAGCTGTTTTTT
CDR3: CSASQGVGELFF